This T cell receptor beta chain appears in the sequencing data of a study of cytotoxic CD8 clonotypes in ibrutinib-treated CLL (dated by TCRdb to the early 2020s). About the full investigation: In this cohort, more than 14 patients were treatment-naive and about a dozen were relapsed/refractory, while some 18 had unmutated IGHV. On average, each sample yielded about 250,000 productive templates and under 95,000 productive rearrangements. Responses were partial in 24 patients and complete in 2; after median about 63 months follow-up, about 15 stayed in remission and approximately twelve progressed. Of the 86 participants in the trial, approximately 25 had longitudinal samples available. Patients were still on ibrutinib when every remission and progressive disease sample was collected. The response samples were drawn at a median of approximately twelve months into treatment, with a range of roughly 6 to 36 months. Cryopreserved peripheral blood mononuclear cells were obtained before treatment, at response, and at either sustained remission or disease progression.

On a MiSeq, deep resolution sequencing aimed for a depth between 1 in 1 million and 1 in 200,000 T cells, with each clonotype covered roughly 10x on average. The immunoSEQ hsTCRB Kit was used to generate TCR beta libraries. The study's processing was this. The data were analyzed with ImmunoSEQ Analyzer and ImmunoSEQ Data Assistant, and V, D and J gene assignments followed IMGT definitions. Clonality, which ranges from 0 to 1, was calculated as one minus the normalized Shannon entropy of productive rearrangement frequencies. Only overrepresented clonotypes making up at least 0.05% of each patient's repertoire were included in the public clonotype analysis. About a dozen age-matched healthy donor repertoires from immuneACCESS served as clonality controls. TCRdb re-hosts the immuneACCESS table, in-frame sequences only. Its copies lack some clones; in the studies checked, an unresolved V gene accounts for under half of them, and the cause for the rest is not known. Clonal size and the V and J genes are those of that table, whereas D and trimming came from the DNA. The sample table holds about 140,000 clones, of which 60% to 85% were seen once. The ten largest account for 28% of the sample.

The investigation overall reported the following: At ibrutinib response clonality went up, during sustained remission it held steady, and at progression it dropped back toward baseline. Lymph node repertoires were not examined, and the timing of sampling was not matched between patients in sustained remission and those whose disease progressed. Public clonotypes were rare and either contracted or stayed stable during treatment, and the rise in clonality at ibrutinib response reflected the expansion of private clonotypes. Baseline clonality was found to be higher than that of age-matched healthy donors and was strongly correlated with circulating CD8+ T-cell counts.

A remark on this clone: It lacks a known antigen. Base qualities are not at hand, and no much larger clone is one base apart.

The CDR3 covers 13 residues, taking in both the cysteine and the phenylalanine. Solely the CDR3 DNA is kept, with 39 bases framed from the first base. According to the germline V gene, CDR1 reads SGDLS and CDR2 reads YYNGEE. Between the V and J ends, shortened by 0 bases and 2 bases respectively, the junction contains 5 bases. The sample's time point label, in plain terms: about 11 months on ibrutinib. Approximately 2 micrograms of genomic DNA were extracted from cryopreserved PBMCs for TCR beta library preparation. Longitudinal blood samples from CLL patients receiving ibrutinib monotherapy were subjected to high-throughput TCR beta sequencing. Patients were enrolled in a phase 2 open-label single-center ibrutinib monotherapy trial.

Recombination connected TRBV9 to TRBJ1-1, with the D gene not clear enough to name. The sequencing here drew on PBMCs, taken after 12 months of ibrutinib treatment. This clonotype was obtained from a human donor with chronic lymphocytic leukemia. The CDR3 region has the sequence CASSVEINTEAFF. The DNA is as follows: TGTGCCAGCAGCGTAGAGATAAACACTGAAGCTTTCTTT.